This is a list of T cell receptor beta chains from one sample in a study of T cells expressing NK-cell markers. With the 5' RACE reads reprocessed, TCRdb shows one record per CDR3 protein and no DNA. Its table lists some 340,000 distinct CDR3 sequences. The specimen was blood T cells: a sorted CD56 or NKG2C T cell subset, CD4+ or CD8+ T cells, or bulk PBMC T cells (not recorded which). These TCRs come from a man aged 18 to 69 in good health. Each CDR3 is given with its conserved first and last residue.

v_call: TRBV6-5
j_call: TRBJ2-1
cdr3_aa: CAGKRGASSYNEQFF

v_call: TRBV29-1
j_call: TRBJ2-3
cdr3_aa: CSVETPRRGTDTQYF

v_call: TRBV10-3
j_call: TRBJ1-1
cdr3_aa: CAISESGRGNTEAFF

v_call: TRBV7-2
j_call: TRBJ2-7
cdr3_aa: CASSLGTLGSYEQYF

v_call: TRBV6-5
j_call: TRBJ1-1
cdr3_aa: CASISLRGENTEAFF

v_call: TRBV5-1
j_call: TRBJ1-1
cdr3_aa: CASSLVARGRGMNTEAFF

v_call: TRBV27
j_call: TRBJ2-6
cdr3_aa: CASSAGRSSGANVLTF

v_call: TRBV7-2
j_call: TRBJ2-7
cdr3_aa: CASSLARDPAYEQYF

v_call: TRBV10-3
j_call: TRBJ2-5
cdr3_aa: CAIQRGVQETQYF

v_call: TRBV20-1
j_call: TRBJ2-7
cdr3_aa: CSARKAVWRGGHEQYF

v_call: TRBV7-2
j_call: TRBJ2-7
cdr3_aa: CASSFAGTGERQYF

v_call: TRBV6-1
j_call: TRBJ2-1
cdr3_aa: CASEGGDRSYNEQFF

v_call: TRBV6-1
j_call: TRBJ2-6
cdr3_aa: CASSWDHSGANVLTF

v_call: TRBV6-1
j_call: TRBJ1-4
cdr3_aa: CASSAGVFNEKLFF

v_call: TRBV11-2
j_call: TRBJ2-3
cdr3_aa: CASSLEVLAGPRGTDTQYF

v_call: TRBV29-1
j_call: TRBJ2-2
cdr3_aa: CSVEDRDRRGTGELFF

v_call: TRBV7-9
j_call: TRBJ2-5
cdr3_aa: CASSWRTSGGETQYF

v_call: TRBV7-2
j_call: TRBJ2-5
cdr3_aa: CASSLIAGGPGARTQYF

v_call: TRBV25-1
j_call: TRBJ2-1
cdr3_aa: CASSKERGLDEQFF

v_call: TRBV11-2
j_call: TRBJ2-7
cdr3_aa: CASSRWETSGAYEQYF

v_call: TRBV30
j_call: TRBJ2-7
cdr3_aa: CAWRRPGGYEQYF

v_call: TRBV27
j_call: TRBJ2-6
cdr3_aa: CASSFSGAGANVLTF